This is a list of T cell receptor beta chains from one sample in a study of blood T cell repertoires in COVID-19. The assay was immunoSEQ multiplex PCR, and TCRdb's table has in-frame clones only and misses some. Of some 300,000 clones in the sample, around 89% are singletons; the top ten hold about 7%. The sample comprised peripheral blood. The receptors here all came from a woman in her twenties or thirties who had recovered from COVID-19. Each CDR3 is given with its conserved first and last residue. A D gene is named only where the DNA matches it firmly. Only some rows state a clone size, as once, few, many or a class for expanded clones.

V gene	CDR3 length	D gene	J gene	clone size	CDR3 DNA	CDR3 protein
TRBV28	12	-	TRBJ1-2	-	TGTGCCAGCAGTTTGGGAGGGCTTGGCTACACCTTC	CASSLGGLGYTF
TRBV30	15	TRBD1	TRBJ1-6	-	TGTGCCTGGAGTTACACAGGGGGACGTAATTCACCCCTCCACTTT	CAWSYTGGRNSPLHF
TRBV5-8	16	TRBD1	TRBJ2-1	-	TGTGCCAGCAGCTTACCGGGACAGACACCCTACAATGAGCAGTTCTTC	CASSLPGQTPYNEQFF
TRBV13	17	-	TRBJ2-7	-	TGTGCCAGCAGCCCCGGCGGGACTGGCCCTCTCTCTCACGAGCAGTACTTC	CASSPGGTGPLSHEQYF
TRBV6-5	15	-	TRBJ2-3	-	TGTGCCAGCAGGTCGGCGGGGACTAGCACAGATACGCAGTATTTT	CASRSAGTSTDTQYF
TRBV7-9	13	-	TRBJ1-2	-	TGTGCCAACACCCCGGGGGGGAACTATGGCTACACCTTC	CANTPGGNYGYTF
TRBV6-2/TRBV6-3	13	-	TRBJ1-2	-	TGTGCCAGCAGTCAGAGGACTGGCTATGGCTACACCTTC	CASSQRTGYGYTF
TRBV29-1	12	TRBD1	TRBJ1-4	-	TGCAGCGCCACAGGGGCTAATGAAAAACTGTTTTTT	CSATGANEKLFF
TRBV9	15	-	TRBJ1-4	-	TGTGCCAGCAGCAAGGGAGGGGTTCCTAATGAAAAACTGTTTTTT	CASSKGGVPNEKLFF
TRBV19	18	TRBD2	TRBJ2-2	-	TGTGCCAGTACCCCGGGACTAGCGGGGGGGTATTACACCGGGGAGCTGTTTTTT	CASTPGLAGGYYTGELFF
TRBV18	13	-	TRBJ2-7	-	TGTGCCAGCTCATCCCGGACAGCGAGGGAGCAGTACTTC	CASSSRTAREQYF
TRBV11-3	15	TRBD1	TRBJ2-1	-	TGTGCCAGCAGCCCAGGGGGCCAGGGCATGTCCGAGCAGTTCTTC	CASSPGGQGMSEQFF
TRBV28	14	-	TRBJ1-5	-	TGTGCCAGCAGCACTTCAGGGTCTCTTCAGCCCCAGCATTTT	CASSTSGSLQPQHF
TRBV9	15	-	TRBJ2-1	-	TGTGCCAGCAGCGCGCATTGGAGCTCCTACAATGAGCAGTTCTTC	CASSAHWSSYNEQFF
TRBV9	14	-	TRBJ2-3	-	TGTGCCAGCAGCAAGGACTACGTCGCAGATACGCAGTATTTT	CASSKDYVADTQYF
TRBV27	16	TRBD2	TRBJ2-2	-	TGTGCCAGCAGCCCCACGGGGGGAGCGAACACCGGGGAGCTGTTTTTT	CASSPTGGANTGELFF
TRBV19	16	-	TRBJ2-3	-	TGTGCCAGTAGCCGAACTACGGCGGGCCCCACAGATACGCAGTATTTT	CASSRTTAGPTDTQYF
TRBV13	14	-	TRBJ1-1	-	TGTGCCAGCAGCCCGGGACAATTGAACACTGAAGCTTTCTTT	CASSPGQLNTEAFF
TRBV29-1	17	TRBD1	TRBJ1-2	-	TGCAGCGTTGGGAGGGAAGACAGGGGACAACCTCTCTATGGCTACACCTTC	CSVGREDRGQPLYGYTF
TRBV7-2	15	TRBD2	TRBJ2-1	-	TGTGCCAGCAGCCCTGGACTAGCGGGGTCGGATGAGCAGTTCTTC	CASSPGLAGSDEQFF
TRBV24-1	18	-	TRBJ2-1	once	TGTGCCACCAGTCCAGCCGCGGGGCAGGGGGACTCCTACAATGAGCAGTTCTTC	CATSPAAGQGDSYNEQFF
TRBV7-6	17	-	TRBJ1-6	once	TGTGCCAGCAGCCTTCTGACGCAGGGAGGAGGTAATTCACCCCTCCACTTT	CASSLLTQGGGNSPLHF
TRBV28	17	-	TRBJ1-6	-	TGTGCCAGCAGTGCCCTACAGGTCGGCTCCTATAATTCACCCCTCCACTTT	CASSALQVGSYNSPLHF
TRBV28	16	TRBD1	TRBJ1-3	-	TGTGCCAGCAGCCCGACAGGGAATTTAGCTGGAAACACCATATATTTT	CASSPTGNLAGNTIYF
TRBV27	15	-	TRBJ2-1	-	TGTGCCAGCAGTTTGAGGGGAGGCCTCTACAATGAGCAGTTCTTC	CASSLRGGLYNEQFF
TRBV9	16	-	TRBJ1-2	-	TGTGCCAGCAGCTCCATCGGGGGTCCTAGTTACTATGGCTACACCTTC	CASSSIGGPSYYGYTF
TRBV15	15	TRBD1	TRBJ2-7	-	TGTGCCACCAGCCAAGGACAGGGACTTTTCTACGAGCAGTACTTC	CATSQGQGLFYEQYF
TRBV7-9	16	TRBD1	TRBJ2-3	-	TGTGCCAGCAGCCCATCGGACAGGGGCGGCACAGATACGCAGTATTTT	CASSPSDRGGTDTQYF